This TCR beta chain was observed in a study of long-term antiretroviral therapy in people with HIV. They ran version v3.0 of the immunoSEQ assay at survey level. The protocol was immunoSEQ multiplex PCR, while the TCRdb copy is restricted to in-frame clones and leaves out a portion. The table lists around 28,000 clones, 86% of them singletons, with 4.8% in the top ten. The CDR3 covers 15 residues. Germline V gene sequence: CDR1 MNHEY, CDR2 SVGAGI. Between the trimmed V and J ends, which lost 5 bases and 6 bases, there was a span of 19 bases. The source of this sequence is a woman in her twenties or thirties with HIV. The rearrangement uses TRBV6-5 and TRBJ1-1; D gene ambiguous. The material sequenced was unsorted PBMCs, taken 0.8 years after starting antiretroviral therapy. The CDR3 coding sequence is TGTGCCAGCAGTATCCTCGGACGGAATGGGGCTGAAGCTTTCTTT. This sequence encodes CASSILGRNGAEAFF.